One T cell receptor (beta chain) is described in this entry. Every single donor gave one heparinised blood draw, and these averaged roughly 100 mL. cDNA synthesis used the whole RNA isolate, giving expressed TCRB sequences. Assay: immunoSEQ multiplex PCR; the TCRdb copy retains only in-frame clones and omits some. The data show about 360,000 clones, roughly 12% seen once. The sample is drawn from a study of beta chain features in type 1 diabetes. V shed 3 bases and J shed 8 bases, with 11 bases lying between them. Per the germline V gene, CDR1 is ENHRY and CDR2 is SYGVKD. The CDR3 sequence is 13 residues long.

The receptor comes from a man between 18 and 35 years old in good health. The V call is TRBV10-3, the J call TRBJ2-1; tentative D call: TRBD2 (7 bases). Sequencing was carried out using naive CD4+ T cells from blood. The CDR3 loop is CAISDGGADEQFF. CDR3 nucleotide sequence: TGTGCCATCAGTGATGGGGGGGCCGATGAGCAGTTCTTC.